This TCR beta chain is drawn from a study of identifying expanded T cells in peripheral blood. Germline values: CDR1 ENHRY, CDR2 SYGVKD. V dropped 6 bases and J dropped 5; count of bases not matched to a gene: 5. The CDR3 is 14 amino acids. Healthy donors had no documented immune events, such as infections, while sampled. Assay used: immunoSEQ multiplex PCR; TCRdb lists only in-frame clones, some missing. Here the sample spans 75,000 to 95,000 clones, about 87% being singletons. On this clone: Its target is unknown.

Whole-study findings and limits: Clone count variance between two-week samples rose with total template count. About 1.3 clones differed between technical replicates, versus approximately 16 and 20 over time.

Sequencing was carried out using blood. This chain joins TRBV10-3 and TRBJ2-2, with 8 bases matching TRBD1. This sequence was found in a person aged 18 to 69 in good health. CDR3 nucleotide sequence: TGTGCCATCAGCGGGACAGGAAATACCGGGGAGCTGTTTTTT. The encoded protein is CAISGTGNTGELFF.